The T cell receptor beta chain under discussion was sequenced for a study of shared clonotypes between healthy human individuals. The method was immunoSEQ multiplex PCR; TCRdb's version includes in-frame clones alone and lacks a portion of them. The sample lists some 2,400,000 clones; about 94% were seen once. Whole-study findings and limits: The study sampled only blood, and tissue repertoires likely differ. Though the depth was large, rarefaction showed that sorted-subset sequencing was incomplete.

Regarding this clone: Its antigen is currently unknown.

J gave up 6 bases and V 5 bases, and 7 bases lay outside the gene matches. Germline CDR1 MNHNS, CDR2 SASEGT. The CDR3 is 14 residues long. V usage is TRBV6-1 and J usage is TRBJ1-2; 9 nucleotides match TRBD1. The specimen sequenced was naive CD4+ T cells sorted from blood. Subset noted: CD45RA+ positively selected. The TCR comes from a man in his late teens or twenties in good health. As DNA, the CDR3 is TGTGCCAGCAGTACAGGGGGCGCGGGTAATGGCTACACCTTC. Translation: CASSTGGAGNGYTF.